What follows are 21 T cell receptor beta chains derived from one specimen sequenced in a study of long-term antiretroviral therapy in people with HIV. An immunoSEQ assay, version v3.0, was performed at survey level. Clones were read by immunoSEQ multiplex PCR, and TCRdb kept only the in-frame ones, dropping some. The data hold around 15,000 clones, with just over 75% observed a single time. Sample: unsorted PBMCs, taken 2.1 years after starting antiretroviral therapy. Receptor source: a man in his forties or fifties with HIV.

This chain links TRBV7-8 with TRBJ2-7; 9 bases match TRBD1. The germline gives CDR1 SGHVS, CDR2 FQNEAQ. This CDR3 contains 15 residues. V lost 1 base and J lost 1; bases outside the gene matches: 2. CDR3 coding DNA: TGTGCCAGCAGCTTAGAGGGACAGGGTTCCTACGAGCAGTACTTC. Its translation: CASSLEGQGSYEQYF.

The chain employs TRBV7-9 and TRBJ1-4; D may be TRBD1 (5 bases). V was shortened by 0 bases and J by 3 bases, with 14 bases between the two germline ends. Germline V gene data show CDR1 as SEHNR and CDR2 as FQNEAQ (reference sequence). The CDR3 extends over 17 amino acids. The chain's CDR3 is CASSLAVGGIPNEKLFF. CDR3 bases: TGTGCCAGCAGCTTAGCTGTCGGGGGTATCCCTAATGAAAAACTGTTTTTT.

A few counts support this clone. The rearrangement uses TRBV11-2 and TRBJ1-2; D uncertain. V lost 4 bases, J lost 2 bases, and 11 bases lay in between. Per germline, CDR1 SGHAT and CDR2 FQNNGV. This CDR3 region has 14 residues. The CDR3 here is CASSSWTVNYGYTF. DNA for the CDR3: TGTGCCAGCAGCTCCTGGACGGTGAACTATGGCTACACCTTC.

The chain is built from TRBV9 and TRBJ2-1; no definite D call. This CDR3 has 15 residues. Germline V lookup: CDR1 SGDLS, CDR2 YYNGEE. V lost 0 bases, J lost 4 bases, and 11 bases lay in between. DNA of the CDR3: TGTGCCAGCAGCGTAGTAGAGGACGGGTACAATGAGCAGTTCTTC. It is translated as CASSVVEDGYNEQFF.

The chain joins TRBV2 to TRBJ2-6; no clear D gene. Germline values: CDR1 SNHLY, CDR2 FYNNEI. The CDR3 runs 15 residues. V was cut by 5 bases and J by 0 bases, with 8 bases left in between. The CDR3 DNA follows: TGTGCCAGCAGTCCGGGCCTCTCTGGGGCCAACGTCCTGACTTTC. Its translation is CASSPGLSGANVLTF.

The CDR3 region has the DNA TGTGCCAGCAGCCCACCCGGGGGAAACACTGAAGCTTTCTTT. Its protein product is CASSPPGGNTEAFF. The chain is built from TRBV7-2 and TRBJ1-1, with D possibly being TRBD1 (5 bases). V was pared by 5 bases and J by 2 bases, with 12 bases between. The CDR3 spans 14 residues. The germline CDR1 and CDR2 sequences are SGHTA and FQGNSA.

The rearrangement joins TRBV7-9 to TRBJ1-4; D perhaps matches TRBD1 (5 bases). Trimming took 3 bases from V and 7 from J, leaving 9 bases between them. Germline CDR1 and CDR2: SEHNR and FQNEAQ (reference sequence). The CDR3 loop spans 13 amino acids. The CDR3 here is CASSFLGGEKLFF. Here the CDR3 DNA reads TGTGCCAGCAGCTTTTTGGGGGGTGAAAAACTGTTTTTT.

The V gene is TRBV2, the J gene TRBJ1-2; D gene ambiguous. The germline V gene encodes CDR1 SNHLY and CDR2 FYNNEI. V was clipped by 1 base and J by 2 bases, with 8 bases between them. This CDR3 has 14 amino acids. The CDR3 sequence is CASSEGSLNYGYTF. CDR3 DNA sequence: TGTGCCAGCAGTGAAGGCAGCTTGAACTATGGCTACACCTTC.

V gene TRBV5-6 combines with J gene TRBJ1-1; no reliable D call. Looked up from germline, CDR1 is SGHDT and CDR2 is YYEEEE. CDR3 length: 16 amino acids. V shed 0 bases and J shed 0 bases, with 12 bases lying between them. CDR3 bases: TGTGCCAGCAGCTTGGCCTATAAGGGAATGAACACTGAAGCTTTCTTT. It codes for CASSLAYKGMNTEAFF.

The chain recombines TRBV30 with TRBJ1-2; D unresolved. Trimming removed 7 bases from V and 4 bases from J, with 16 bases in between. The CDR3 totals 13 residues. Per the germline V gene, CDR1 is GTSNPN and CDR2 is SVGIG (reference sequence). The CDR3 DNA is TGTGCCTCAAGGACGACGGGCGCCTATGGCTACACCTTC. Translating gives CASRTTGAYGYTF.

The genes are TRBV5-6 and TRBJ1-1, with D perhaps TRBD1 (6 bases). The V end was cut by 0 bases, the J end by 3 bases, with 15 bases between. Germline-derived CDR1 and CDR2 are SGHDT and YYEEEE. The CDR3 is 16 amino acids. The CDR3 region is CASSLVPGTPHTEAFF. In DNA, the CDR3 is TGTGCCAGCAGCTTGGTACCCGGGACACCTCACACTGAAGCTTTCTTT.

The V and J genes are TRBV19 and TRBJ2-7; TRBD2 matches at 8 bases. The CDR3 has 14 residues. Trimming at V came to 5 bases and at J to 6 bases, leaving 9 bases not matched to a gene. Looked up from germline, CDR1 is LNHDA and CDR2 is SQIVND (reference sequence). The CDR3 DNA sequence: TGTGCCAGTAGTCCTGGACCGGGAGGGGTCGAGCAGTACTTC. Protein: CASSPGPGGVEQYF. Full variable domain (rest looked up from reference TRBV19 and TRBJ2-7): DGGITQSPKYLFRKEGQNVTLSCEQNLNHDAMYWYRQDPGQGLRLIYYSQIVNDFQKGDIAEGYSVSREKKESFPLTVTSAQKNPTAFYLCASSPGPGGVEQYFGPGTRLTVT.

The J gene is TRBJ1-2, the V gene TRBV4-1, with TRBD1 matching 8 bases. J was trimmed by 8 bases and V by 3 bases; bases with no gene match: 8. The CDR3 has 14 amino acids. CDR1 and CDR2 from the germline V gene are MGHRA and YSYEKL. DNA for the CDR3: TGCGCCAGCAGCCATATGGACAGGGAGGGCGGCTACACCTTC. This codes for CASSHMDREGGYTF.

The J gene is TRBJ1-5, the V gene TRBV4-2; D is ambiguous. The CDR3 is 15 amino acids. From germline, CDR1 is LGHNA and CDR2 YNFKEQ. V was cut by 0 bases and J by 4 bases, with 10 bases left in between. Here the CDR3 reads CASSQDSPDNQPQHF. The DNA of the CDR3 is TGTGCCAGCAGCCAAGATTCTCCGGATAATCAGCCCCAGCATTTT.

V gene TRBV25-1 combines with J gene TRBJ2-3; D remains ambiguous. Germline values: CDR1 MGHDK, CDR2 SYGVNS. With 4 bases removed from V and 0 bases from J, the gap between germline ends came to 8 bases. There are 14 residues in the CDR3. The CDR3 region is CASSGDHSTDTQYF. In DNA form, the CDR3 reads TGTGCCAGCAGTGGTGACCATAGCACAGATACGCAGTATTTT.

This clone came up a few times. V is TRBV4-1 and J is TRBJ1-2; 10 nucleotides agree with TRBD1. Germline CDR1 is MGHRA and CDR2 is YSYEKL. The J segment lost 3 bases and the V segment lost 4 bases, leaving 2 bases of the junction unmatched. This CDR3 contains 14 residues. CDR3 protein: CASSRGQGDYGYTF. CDR3 sequence (DNA): TGCGCCAGCAGCCGTGGACAGGGGGACTATGGCTACACCTTC.

The gene calls are TRBV2 and TRBJ1-1; no definite D call. Germline loops: CDR1 SNHLY, CDR2 FYNNEI. The CDR3 runs 13 residues. Trimming stripped 7 bases from V and 5 bases from J, with 14 bases between. The DNA of the CDR3 is TGTGCCAGCATTCTCGGGGATTGGACTGAAGCTTTCTTT. Translated: CASILGDWTEAFF.

The J gene is TRBJ1-3, the V gene TRBV4-2; weak D call: TRBD1 (6 bases). The CDR3 loop spans 16 amino acids. Trimming took off 3 bases at V and 4 bases at J, with 16 bases between the two ends. Germline V gene sequence: CDR1 LGHNA, CDR2 YNFKEQ. The CDR3 protein is CASSQGKETGGNTIYF. The CDR3 coding sequence is TGTGCCAGCAGCCAGGGGAAAGAGACAGGAGGAAACACCATATATTTT.

Only a few counts were recorded for this clone. The rearrangement links TRBV7-9 to TRBJ1-2; D uncertain. V lost 5 bases, J lost 7 bases, and 14 bases lay in between. The CDR3 covers 13 residues. Per germline, CDR1 SEHNR and CDR2 FQNEAQ (reference sequence). This chain's CDR3 is CASSPITGIGYTF. Written as DNA, the CDR3 is TGTGCCAGCAGCCCTATAACGGGGATTGGCTACACCTTC.

This clone was recorded a few times. The chain uses TRBV30 and TRBJ1-2; possibly TRBD1 for D (6 bases). This CDR3 has 12 amino acids. Germline values: CDR1 GTSNPN, CDR2 SVGIG (reference sequence). The germline V and J ends were trimmed by 1 base and 3 bases, with 6 bases remaining between them. This chain's CDR3 is CAWSGTDYGYTF. The CDR3 DNA sequence: TGTGCCTGGAGTGGGACAGACTATGGCTACACCTTC.

The chain joins TRBV6-1 to TRBJ1-2; 8 bases map to TRBD1. The CDR3 runs to 15 residues. CDR1 is MNHNS and CDR2 is SASEGT in the germline V gene. V shed 3 bases, J shed 2 bases, and the junction held 5 bases outside the gene matches. The chain's CDR3 is CASSDRGRINYGYTF. As DNA, the CDR3 is TGTGCCAGCAGTGACAGGGGGCGCATAAACTATGGCTACACCTTC.